This T cell receptor beta chain was identified during a study of T cells in Graves' hyperthyroidism and ophthalmopathy (dated by TCRdb to about 2019). The study in broad terms: Peripheral blood was sampled at the time of initial diagnosis, prior to any treatment. A discovery cohort of about a hundred patients, about 40 with Graves' ophthalmopathy and fewer than 65 with stable Graves' hyperthyroidism, was used to find distinguishing TCR V-J signatures. Whether ophthalmopathy could be predicted prospectively was tested in an independent validation cohort made up of approximately 19 hyperthyroidism patients plus 17 patients who later progressed to ophthalmopathy. The 90 to 100 discovery patients were randomly split 7:3 into training and test sets. In addition, the study compared T-cell repertoires in thyroid tissue and in blood from a handful of Graves' hyperthyroidism patients. After sampling, hyperthyroidism patients received methimazole starting at 30 mg daily, and ophthalmopathy patients received high-dose intravenous methylprednisolone. TCR Vbeta CDR3 sequencing of around 130 peripheral blood samples (over 40 ophthalmopathy, 70 to 85 hyperthyroidism and roughly 17 progressor patients) is reported in the paper.

Moderately to severely active disease, a Clinical Activity Score of at least 3, a NOSPECS grade of at least 4, and a duration under 3 months were present in ophthalmopathy patients. Exclusion was applied to patients with uncontrolled infections, other autoimmune diseases, pregnancy or lactation. Diagnoses were established on the basis of clinical symptoms, serum thyroxine and TRAb, thyroid ultrasound, and orbital computed tomography. Ficoll-Paque density gradient centrifugation was used to isolate PBMCs from around 9.1 ml of fresh peripheral blood. Total RNA was extracted with Trizol reagent, and quality was checked on an Agilent 2100 Bioanalyzer. TCR beta CDR3 regions were amplified from RNA transcripts. The TCR CDR3 was subjected to a first round of RT-PCR using the HTBI primer set and the Qiagen OneStep RT-PCR kit. The libraries were constructed in a second round of multiplex PCR and then size-selected and purified. The libraries were sequenced on an Illumina HiSeq2000 using paired-end 100 bp reads. The authors processed their data as follows. Raw data were processed with SOAPnuke, discarding reads with adapters, uncalled bases, mean Phred below 15, or no exact constant-primer or identifier match. High-quality paired reads were merged with COPE v1.2.5, and unique nucleotide sequences were defined as clonotypes. Clonotypes were aligned to IMGT TRBV, TRBD and TRBJ reference segments using MiTCR v1.1. The analysis included only V-J combinations with a frequency above 0.0001, which together covered about 99% of the repertoires. The TCS score was defined as the ratio of F50 (clonal expansion) to E x V (chaos), calculated using BLOSUM62-based TCRdist between CDR3 peptides within each V-J. Welch's t-statistics and random forest reduced around 510 V-J features to 10 to 15, which were used in a naive Bayes classifier (R e1071). TCRdb passed the public sequencing reads through fastp at Q25 and MiXCR, retaining productive beta sequences. Each CDR3 protein gets just one entry, which takes the most common genes and DNA from the rows behind it. TCRdb, not the authors, supplied the V and J calls. The sample table contains approximately 690,000 distinct CDR3 sequences; only one count was recorded for roughly 20% of them. The top ten hold 30% to 40% of the sample.

This clonotype was found a few times. This clone's antigen is unknown. The record has no base qualities; no much larger clone is one base away. Study-wide findings and limitations: Most expanded thyroid clonotypes (frequency above 0.001) were also found in blood, which suggests that blood repertoires may mirror thyroid immune responses. During validation, the model predicted progression to ophthalmopathy a median of about 6.5 months ahead of onset, with roughly 65% sensitivity and more than 72% specificity. No statistical method was used to fix the sample size in advance, and group allocation was not hidden from the investigators. A 13 V-J signature model separated ophthalmopathy from stable hyperthyroidism, with 87.88% sensitivity and about 81% specificity in cross-validation and 80%/75% in testing.

The junction shows trimming of 3 bases on V and 2 bases on J, plus 14 bases between the germline ends. CDR1 is given as LGHDT and CDR2 as YNNKEL, both from the germline V gene (reference sequence). The CDR3 spans 15 residues, from the cysteine through the phenylalanine. Solely the CDR3 DNA is kept, with 45 bases framed from the first base. Recombination connected TRBV3-1 to TRBJ2-7; tentative D gene TRBD1, with 6 bases matching. The TCR was taken from a man between 25 and 39 years old with Graves' ophthalmopathy. Source material: blood. The DNA reads as follows: TGTGCCAGCAGCCAGCGGACAGCCCCAACCTACGAGCAGTACTTC. Its translation is CASSQRTAPTYEQYF.